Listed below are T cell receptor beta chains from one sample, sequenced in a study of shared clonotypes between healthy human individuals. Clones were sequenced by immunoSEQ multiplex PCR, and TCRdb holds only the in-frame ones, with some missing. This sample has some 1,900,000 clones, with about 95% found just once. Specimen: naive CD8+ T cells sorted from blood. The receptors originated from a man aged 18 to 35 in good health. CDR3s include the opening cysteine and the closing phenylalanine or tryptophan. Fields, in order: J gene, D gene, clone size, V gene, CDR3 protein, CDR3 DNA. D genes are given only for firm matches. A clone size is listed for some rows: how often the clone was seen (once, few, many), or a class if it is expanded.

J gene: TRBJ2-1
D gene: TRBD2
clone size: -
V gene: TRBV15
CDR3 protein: CATSRVGLAGAGDEQFF
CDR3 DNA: TGTGCCACCAGCAGAGTGGGACTAGCGGGAGCTGGAGATGAGCAGTTCTTC

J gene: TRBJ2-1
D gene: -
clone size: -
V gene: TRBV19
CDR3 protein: CASSIGYNEQFF
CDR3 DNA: TGTGCCAGTAGTATCGGTTACAATGAGCAGTTCTTC

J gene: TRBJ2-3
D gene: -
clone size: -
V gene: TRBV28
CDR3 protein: CASSLTGDSTDTQYF
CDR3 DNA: TGTGCCAGCAGTTTGACGGGGGATAGCACAGATACGCAGTATTTT

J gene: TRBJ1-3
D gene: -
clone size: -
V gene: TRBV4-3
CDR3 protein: CASSQAVFSGNTIYF
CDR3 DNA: TGCGCCAGCAGCCAAGCAGTCTTCTCTGGAAACACCATATATTTT

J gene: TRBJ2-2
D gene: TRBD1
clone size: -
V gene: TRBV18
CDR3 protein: CASSPSGMDRDNTGELFF
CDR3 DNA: TGTGCCAGCTCCCCATCAGGGATGGACAGGGATAACACCGGGGAGCTGTTTTTT

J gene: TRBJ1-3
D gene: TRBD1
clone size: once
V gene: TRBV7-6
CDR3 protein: CASSSGQGADTIYF
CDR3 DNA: TGTGCCAGCAGCTCCGGACAGGGGGCAGACACCATATATTTT

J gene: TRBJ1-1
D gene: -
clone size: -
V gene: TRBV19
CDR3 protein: CATARGGPTEAFF
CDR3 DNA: TGTGCCACCGCCCGAGGGGGTCCCACTGAAGCTTTCTTT

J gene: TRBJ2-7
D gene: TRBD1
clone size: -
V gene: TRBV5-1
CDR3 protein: CASRGQGGYEQYF
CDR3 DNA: TGCGCCAGCAGGGGACAGGGGGGCTACGAGCAGTACTTC

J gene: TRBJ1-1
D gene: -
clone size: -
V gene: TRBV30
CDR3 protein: CATEGFPEAFF
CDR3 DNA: TGTGCCACAGAGGGATTTCCTGAAGCTTTCTTT

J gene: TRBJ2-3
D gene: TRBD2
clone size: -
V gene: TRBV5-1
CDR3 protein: CASSYRLASDTQYF
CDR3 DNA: TGCGCCAGCAGTTATCGACTAGCTAGTGATACGCAGTATTTT

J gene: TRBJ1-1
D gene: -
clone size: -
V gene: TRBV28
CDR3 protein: CASSPSDRHTEAFF
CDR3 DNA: TGTGCCAGCAGTCCCTCCGACCGGCACACTGAAGCTTTCTTT

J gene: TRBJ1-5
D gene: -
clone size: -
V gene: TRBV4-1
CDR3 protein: CASSRAEDPLVLHF
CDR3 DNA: TGCGCCAGCAGCCGGGCAGAGGACCCCCTCGTGTTGCATTTT

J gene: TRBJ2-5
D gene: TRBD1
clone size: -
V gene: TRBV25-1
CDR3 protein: CASSESYRGLGETQYF
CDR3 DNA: TGTGCCAGCAGTGAATCCTACAGGGGGCTCGGGGAGACCCAGTACTTC

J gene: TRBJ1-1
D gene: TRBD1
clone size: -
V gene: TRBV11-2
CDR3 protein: CASSLNWQGGMNTEAFF
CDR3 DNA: TGTGCCAGCAGCTTAAATTGGCAGGGGGGGATGAACACTGAAGCTTTCTTT

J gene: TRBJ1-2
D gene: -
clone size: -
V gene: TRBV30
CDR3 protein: CAWSRSEANYGYTF
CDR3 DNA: TGTGCCTGGAGTAGGTCCGAAGCTAACTATGGCTACACCTTC

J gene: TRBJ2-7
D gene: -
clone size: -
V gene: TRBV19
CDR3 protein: CASSATSHYEQYF
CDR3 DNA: TGTGCCAGTAGTGCCACGTCACACTACGAGCAGTACTTC

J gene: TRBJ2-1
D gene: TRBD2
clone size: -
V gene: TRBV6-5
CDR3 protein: CASSYLASGYDNEQFF
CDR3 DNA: TGTGCCAGCAGTTACTTGGCTAGCGGGTATGACAATGAGCAGTTCTTC

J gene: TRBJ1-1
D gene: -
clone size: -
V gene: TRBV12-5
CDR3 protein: CASGYTDTEAFF
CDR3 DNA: TGTGCTAGTGGTTACACGGACACTGAAGCTTTCTTT

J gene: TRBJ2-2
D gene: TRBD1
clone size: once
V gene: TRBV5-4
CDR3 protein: CASSLEGQGLAAGELFF
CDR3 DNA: TGTGCCAGCAGCTTGGAGGGACAGGGGTTGGCGGCCGGGGAGCTGTTTTTT

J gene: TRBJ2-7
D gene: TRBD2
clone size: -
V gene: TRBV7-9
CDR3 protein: CASSPGLALGEQYF
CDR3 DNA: TGTGCCAGCAGCCCCGGACTAGCGCTTGGGGAGCAGTACTTC

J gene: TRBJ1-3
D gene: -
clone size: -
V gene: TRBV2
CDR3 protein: CASSTTESSGNTIYF
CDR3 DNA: TGTGCCAGCAGTACGACAGAGAGCTCTGGAAACACCATATATTTT

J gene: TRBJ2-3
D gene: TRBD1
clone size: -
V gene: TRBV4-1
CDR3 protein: CASSQGVAGGDTQYF
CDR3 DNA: TGCGCCAGCAGCCAAGGGGTGGCAGGGGGAGATACGCAGTATTTT

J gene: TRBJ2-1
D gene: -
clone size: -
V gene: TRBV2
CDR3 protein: CASSDRVDEQFF
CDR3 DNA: TGTGCCAGCAGTGATCGCGTCGATGAGCAGTTCTTC

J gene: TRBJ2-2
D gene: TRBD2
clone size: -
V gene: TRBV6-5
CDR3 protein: CASSWRLAGSSGELFF
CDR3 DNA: TGTGCCAGCAGTTGGAGACTAGCGGGGAGTTCCGGGGAGCTGTTTTTT

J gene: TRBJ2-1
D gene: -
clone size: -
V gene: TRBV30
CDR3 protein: CAWDAGGRGYNEQFF
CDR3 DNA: TGTGCCTGGGACGCCGGGGGCAGGGGTTACAATGAGCAGTTCTTC

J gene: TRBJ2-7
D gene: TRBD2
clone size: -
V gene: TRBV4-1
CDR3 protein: CASSQARLAGEQYF
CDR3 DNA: TGCGCCAGCAGCCAAGCCCGACTAGCGGGCGAGCAGTACTTC

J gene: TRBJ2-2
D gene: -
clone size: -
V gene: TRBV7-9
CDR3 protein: CASSLGELSFTGELFF
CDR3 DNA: TGTGCCAGCAGCCTAGGGGAGCTTTCCTTCACCGGGGAGCTGTTTTTT

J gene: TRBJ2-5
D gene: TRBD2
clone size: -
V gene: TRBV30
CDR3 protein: CAWSKTSGGPSETQYF
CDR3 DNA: TGTGCCTGGAGTAAGACTAGCGGGGGGCCCTCTGAGACCCAGTACTTC

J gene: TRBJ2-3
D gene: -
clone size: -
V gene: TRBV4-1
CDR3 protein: CASSQDGATDTQYF
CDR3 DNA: TGCGCCAGCAGCCAAGACGGGGCCACAGATACGCAGTATTTT

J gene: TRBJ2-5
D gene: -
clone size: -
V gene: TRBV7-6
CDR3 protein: CASSSTSDQETQYF
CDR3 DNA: TGTGCCAGCAGCTCGACTAGTGACCAAGAGACCCAGTACTTC